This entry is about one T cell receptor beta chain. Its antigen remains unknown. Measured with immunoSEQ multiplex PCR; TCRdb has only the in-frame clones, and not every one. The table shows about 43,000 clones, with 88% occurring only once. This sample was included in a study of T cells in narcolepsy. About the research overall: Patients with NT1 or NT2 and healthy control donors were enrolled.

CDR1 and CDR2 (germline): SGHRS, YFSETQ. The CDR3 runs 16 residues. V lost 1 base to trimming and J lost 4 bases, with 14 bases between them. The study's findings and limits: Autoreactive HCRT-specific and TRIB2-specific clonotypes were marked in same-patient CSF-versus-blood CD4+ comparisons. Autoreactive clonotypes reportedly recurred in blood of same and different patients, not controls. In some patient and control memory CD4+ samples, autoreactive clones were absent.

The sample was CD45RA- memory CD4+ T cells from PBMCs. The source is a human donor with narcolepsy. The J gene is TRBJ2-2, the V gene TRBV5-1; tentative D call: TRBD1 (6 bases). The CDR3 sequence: CASSLSGFRGTGELFF. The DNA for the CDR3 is TGCGCCAGCAGCTTGTCCGGTTTCAGGGGCACCGGGGAGCTGTTTTTT.